Each of the 10 T cell receptor beta chains below was sequenced from the same sample in a study of blood T cell repertoires in COVID-19. Method: immunoSEQ multiplex PCR; TCRdb's copy keeps in-frame clones and lacks some. The sample shows about 230,000 clones, about nine tenths of them seen only once. Sequenced: peripheral blood. These receptors all come from a man in his forties or fifties with COVID-19, enrolled during active disease.

The chain employs TRBV21-1 and TRBJ1-1; the table's TRBD1 call for D was not verified on the DNA. TRBV21-1 is a pseudogene segment. This CDR3 is built from 15 residues. As DNA, the CDR3 is TGTGCCAGCAGCGCTCGGACAGGGAGGAACACTGAAGCTTTCTTT. Amino acids: CASSARTGRNTEAFF.

The genes are TRBV6-1 and TRBJ1-1; D possibly corresponds to TRBD1 (5 bases). Between the trimmed V and J ends, which lost 0 bases and 5 bases, there was a span of 13 bases. Per germline, CDR1 MNHNS and CDR2 SASEGT. This CDR3 region has 15 residues. Here the CDR3 reads CASSEAPGVGTEAFF. CDR3 bases: TGTGCCAGCAGTGAAGCGCCGGGGGTAGGGACTGAAGCTTTCTTT.

CDR3 sequence reads: CASSELARGTDTQYF. In DNA, the CDR3 is TGTGCCAGCAGCGAGCTAGCGAGAGGCACAGATACGCAGTATTTT. The J gene is TRBJ2-3, the V gene TRBV6-4; D possibly corresponds to TRBD2 (6 bases). The CDR3 is 15 residues long. Trimming left V 6 bases short and J 1 base short, with 14 bases between. Germline CDR1 reads MRHNA; CDR2 reads SNTAGT.

The J gene is TRBJ2-1, the V gene TRBV2; D is perhaps TRBD2 (6 bases). CDR1 and CDR2 from the germline V gene are SNHLY and FYNNEI. The CDR3 runs to 15 residues. Trimming removed 6 bases from V and 0 bases from J, with 12 bases in between. The CDR3 reads CASSATRGSYNEQFF. The CDR3 DNA reads TGTGCCAGCAGCGCGACTAGGGGCTCCTACAATGAGCAGTTCTTC.

Here the CDR3 DNA reads TGTGCCAGCAGTGATCGGGAGCGAATCATCACAGATACGCAGTATTTT. Translation gives CASSDRERIITDTQYF. The chain joins TRBV2 to TRBJ2-3, with D maybe TRBD2 (6 bases). V was clipped by 3 bases and J by 2 bases, with 15 bases between them. CDR1 is SNHLY and CDR2 is FYNNEI in the germline V gene. The CDR3 runs 16 residues.

V usage is TRBV7-9 and J usage is TRBJ1-1; 7 bases line up with TRBD1. The CDR3 runs to 12 residues. The junction had 7 bases not matched to a gene; V was cut back by 5 bases and J by 10 bases. Germline V CDR1 and CDR2: SEHNR, FQNEAQ (reference sequence). CDR3 sequence: CASSQPGGAAFF. The CDR3 bases are TGTGCCAGCAGCCAACCAGGGGGAGCAGCTTTCTTT.

V and J are TRBV11-2 and TRBJ1-1; D is uncertain. The V and J ends lost 1 base and 1 base respectively, with 7 bases between them. Germline CDR1 and CDR2: SGHAT and FQNNGV. The CDR3 consists of 14 residues. The CDR3 DNA is TGTGCCAGCAGCTTAGTCGCAGGGAACACTGAAGCTTTCTTT. Translating gives CASSLVAGNTEAFF.

Here the CDR3 reads CASRSDGLSGYDEQFF. The CDR3 DNA is TGTGCCAGTAGATCCGATGGGCTAAGCGGGTATGATGAGCAGTTCTTC. The genes are TRBV19 and TRBJ2-1; TRBD2 is a possible D gene (6 bases). The CDR3 is 16 residues long. Deletions cut 6 bases from V and 8 bases from J, with 23 bases between. Germline V gene lookup returns CDR1 LNHDA and CDR2 SQIVND (reference sequence).

The gene calls are TRBV5-5 and TRBJ1-2, with D possibly matching TRBD1 (5 bases). Trimming removed 4 bases at V and 5 bases at J, with 9 bases between. The CDR3 has 12 amino acids. The V gene's germline CDR1 is SGHKS and CDR2 YYEKEE (reference sequence). The CDR3 DNA reads TGTGCCAGCAGCGGCCGGGGGTATGGCTACACCTTC. Translating gives CASSGRGYGYTF.

The chain has TRBV11-2 and TRBJ2-1; TRBD2 aligns across 7 bases. Germline values: CDR1 SGHAT, CDR2 FQNNGV. Germline trimming cut 5 bases from V and 2 bases from J; bases unmatched to any gene: 3. CDR3 length equals 14 residues. CDR3 nucleotides: TGTGCCAGCAGCGAGGGGACTACCTACAATGAGCAGTTCTTC. Translated, it gives CASSEGTTYNEQFF.